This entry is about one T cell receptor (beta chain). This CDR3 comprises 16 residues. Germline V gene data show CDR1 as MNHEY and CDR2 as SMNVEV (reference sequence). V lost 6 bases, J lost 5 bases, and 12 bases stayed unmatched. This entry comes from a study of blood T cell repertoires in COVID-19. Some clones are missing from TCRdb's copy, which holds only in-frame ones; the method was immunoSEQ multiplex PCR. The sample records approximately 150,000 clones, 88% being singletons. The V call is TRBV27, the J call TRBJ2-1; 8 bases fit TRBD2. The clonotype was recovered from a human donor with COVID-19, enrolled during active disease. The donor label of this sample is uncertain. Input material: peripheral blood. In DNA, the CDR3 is TGTGCCAGCAGACCCCAGGGACTAGGGGCTAACAATGAGCAGTTCTTC. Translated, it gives CASRPQGLGANNEQFF.